The source of this T cell receptor beta chain is a study of regulatory T cells in long-lasting Graves disease. Noted time point: newly diagnosed GD, antithyroid drugs for less than 3 months. Researchers made the TCR library from RNA that was extracted from PBMCs. This clonotype has ten or more counts. TCR beta libraries were built with iRepertoire HTBI primers and Arm-PCR of CDR3 regions. TCRdb re-called the multiplex PCR reads through MiXCR, storing one row per CDR3 protein. Among hundreds of thousands of distinct CDR3 sequences, 15% were seen once, and the ten largest hold about 8.2%. CDR1 and CDR2 from the germline V gene are SGHKS and YYEKEE (reference sequence). The CDR3 loop spans 13 amino acids. The V end was cut by 5 bases, the J end by 5 bases, with 11 bases between. These data were also reused for a study on T cells in Graves' hyperthyroidism and ophthalmopathy.

This sequence was found in a woman between 35 and 50 years old with Graves disease. The chain links TRBV5-5 to TRBJ2-1; D is possibly TRBD1 (6 bases). This specimen consisted of peripheral blood mononuclear cells (PBMCs), obtained at new diagnosis, from a patient treated with antithyroid drugs. The CDR3 bases are TGTGCCAGCAGACAGGGTGGCAACAATGAGCAGTTCTTC. Translation gives CASRQGGNNEQFF. Based on the CDR3 plus reference TRBV5-5 and TRBJ2-1, the full variable domain is DAGVTQSPTHLIKTRGQQVTLRCSPISGHKSVSWYQQVLGQGPQFIFQYYEKEERGRGNFPDRFSARQFPNYSSELNVNALLLGDSALYLCASRQGGNNEQFFGPGTRLTVL.